The rows below give T cell receptor beta chains drawn from one sample of a study of vaccination and CD4 T cells after COVID-19. Their antigens are not known. MiXCR, run by TCRdb on the PCR reads, gives a single entry per CDR3 protein. The sample lists about 9,200 distinct CDR3 sequences, 35% seen once, with 7% to 10% in the top ten. The sequenced sample consisted of CD4+ T cells from blood, cultured in vitro. The receptor source for this set is a human donor in good health. CDR3s include the opening cysteine and the closing phenylalanine or tryptophan. The D gene is left open where the match is weak. The listing skips clone size in some rows; elsewhere it reads once, few, many or a size class.

clone_size: medium-sized
v_call: TRBV20-1
cdr3_length: 14
j_call: TRBJ1-5
d_call: NA
cdr3_aa: CSAAVAGYNQPQHF
cdr3_nt: TGCAGTGCCGCGGTGGCAGGGTACAATCAGCCCCAGCATTTT

clone_size: NA
v_call: TRBV6-2/TRBV6-3
cdr3_length: 17
j_call: TRBJ2-1
d_call: TRBD1
cdr3_aa: CASSYLPDRGRYNEQFF
cdr3_nt: TGTGCCAGCAGTTACCTCCCGGACAGGGGGCGTTACAATGAGCAGTTCTTC

clone_size: few
v_call: TRBV5-4
cdr3_length: 16
j_call: TRBJ1-2
d_call: NA
cdr3_aa: CASSLWSRASGYGYTF
cdr3_nt: TGTGCCAGCAGCTTATGGTCTCGGGCCTCGGGCTATGGCTACACCTTC

clone_size: NA
v_call: TRBV7-7
cdr3_length: 13
j_call: TRBJ2-5
d_call: TRBD2
cdr3_aa: CASRAGVEETQYF
cdr3_nt: TGTGCTAGCAGGGCGGGAGTAGAAGAGACCCAGTACTTC

clone_size: few
v_call: TRBV15
cdr3_length: 15
j_call: TRBJ2-1
d_call: NA
cdr3_aa: CATSMIRGGGNEQFF
cdr3_nt: TGTGCCACCAGCATGATCAGGGGTGGGGGCAATGAGCAGTTCTTC

clone_size: medium-sized
v_call: TRBV6-5
cdr3_length: 15
j_call: TRBJ1-5
d_call: NA
cdr3_aa: CASSYPVGGNQPQHF
cdr3_nt: TGTGCCAGCAGTTACCCGGTGGGGGGGAATCAGCCCCAGCATTTT

clone_size: medium-sized
v_call: TRBV20-1
cdr3_length: 14
j_call: TRBJ1-5
d_call: NA
cdr3_aa: CSVRRVASNQPQHF
cdr3_nt: TGCAGTGTCAGGCGTGTGGCAAGCAATCAGCCCCAGCATTTT

clone_size: NA
v_call: TRBV6-5
cdr3_length: 18
j_call: TRBJ2-2
d_call: NA
cdr3_aa: CASSFPSSGRLVTGELFF
cdr3_nt: TGTGCCAGCAGTTTCCCCTCGTCAGGGCGGTTAGTCACCGGGGAGCTGTTTTTT

clone_size: few
v_call: TRBV28
cdr3_length: 15
j_call: TRBJ2-7
d_call: NA
cdr3_aa: CASSTHPRATGEQYF
cdr3_nt: TGTGCCAGCAGTACACACCCGAGAGCTACGGGGGAGCAGTACTTC

clone_size: few
v_call: TRBV5-1
cdr3_length: 14
j_call: TRBJ2-5
d_call: NA
cdr3_aa: CASSLDRAQETQYF
cdr3_nt: TGCGCCAGCAGCTTGGACAGGGCACAAGAGACCCAGTACTTC

clone_size: NA
v_call: TRBV7-9
cdr3_length: 12
j_call: TRBJ2-1
d_call: TRBD1
cdr3_aa: CASSLEQGEEFF
cdr3_nt: TGTGCCAGCAGCTTAGAACAGGGGGAGGAGTTCTTC

clone_size: NA
v_call: TRBV6-1
cdr3_length: 15
j_call: TRBJ2-3
d_call: NA
cdr3_aa: CASSTHRDWTDTQYF
cdr3_nt: TGTGCCAGCAGTACCCACCGGGATTGGACAGATACGCAGTATTTT

clone_size: NA
v_call: TRBV20-1
cdr3_length: 15
j_call: TRBJ2-1
d_call: NA
cdr3_aa: CSAHGPSRLLNEQFF
cdr3_nt: TGCAGTGCCCACGGACCGTCCCGGCTCCTCAATGAGCAGTTCTTC

clone_size: few
v_call: TRBV28
cdr3_length: 16
j_call: TRBJ2-2
d_call: NA
cdr3_aa: CASSSQGGGKTGELFF
cdr3_nt: TGTGCCAGCAGTTCCCAGGGAGGGGGCAAAACCGGGGAGCTGTTTTTT

clone_size: NA
v_call: TRBV2
cdr3_length: 16
j_call: TRBJ2-7
d_call: TRBD2
cdr3_aa: CASTELPTSGGVGGYF
cdr3_nt: TGTGCCAGCACCGAGCTCCCCACTAGCGGAGGGGTTGGGGGGTACTTC

clone_size: few
v_call: TRBV6-2/TRBV6-3
cdr3_length: 14
j_call: TRBJ1-1
d_call: TRBD1
cdr3_aa: CASSKQGLNTEAFF
cdr3_nt: TGTGCCAGCAGTAAACAGGGGTTGAACACTGAAGCTTTCTTT

clone_size: NA
v_call: TRBV7-6
cdr3_length: 15
j_call: TRBJ2-1
d_call: TRBD2
cdr3_aa: CASSPEVAGLNEQFF
cdr3_nt: TGTGCTAGCAGCCCGGAGGTAGCGGGACTCAATGAGCAGTTCTTC

clone_size: NA
v_call: TRBV15
cdr3_length: 12
j_call: TRBJ2-7
d_call: NA
cdr3_aa: CATSRDASDLPF
cdr3_nt: TGTGCCACCAGCAGAGATGCCAGCGACTTACCTTTC

clone_size: NA
v_call: TRBV10-3
cdr3_length: 14
j_call: TRBJ1-5
d_call: NA
cdr3_aa: CAISEGDSNQPQHF
cdr3_nt: TGTGCCATCAGTGAGGGGGATAGCAATCAGCCCCAGCATTTT